This T cell receptor (beta chain) derives from a study of cytomegalovirus exposure and HLA in healthy donors. Study summary: Genetic ancestry analysis placed 75% to 85% of the 410 or so donors that were genotyped in the Caucasian-associated cluster.

Looked up from germline, CDR1 is SGHNT and CDR2 is YYREEE (reference sequence). The CDR3 spans 17 residues. V lost 0 bases and J 7 bases, leaving 20 bases between the germline ends. The primer mix had 60 Vbeta and 13 Jbeta primers. In the authors' methods: Counted up in a later analysis, unique TCR beta chains came to some 75 million, with 9.5 million to 13 million shared. The data were produced by immunoSEQ multiplex PCR, yet TCRdb's version contains in-frame clones alone and is incomplete. The V and J calls and clone size were taken over from that table, and D and trimming were inferred from the DNA. The repertoire holds 120,000 to 150,000 clones, around 66% seen once, with less than 3.5% in the top ten.

The clonotype originates from a woman aged 25 to 39 in good health and CMV-seropositive. The chain uses TRBV5-4 and TRBJ2-1, with D maybe TRBD2 (6 bases). The sequenced sample was PBMCs. The CDR3 spells CASSLVVGAGPLNEQFF. In DNA form, the CDR3 reads TGTGCCAGCAGCTTGGTGGTTGGGGCGGGACCACTAAATGAGCAGTTCTTC.